This TCR beta chain stems from a study of read filtering for tumor transcriptome and immune sequencing. This clonotype was counted many times. This library used about 400 ng RNA and molecular barcoded adaptors spanning alpha/delta and beta/gamma chains. TCRdb itself ran the reads through MiXCR, one entry per CDR3 protein. The table lists 75,000 to 90,000 distinct CDR3 sequences, roughly an eighth of them singletons. At the time of active disease, bone marrow was collected from every patient. This CDR3 contains 14 residues. V lost 0 bases to trimming and J lost 7 bases, with 11 bases between them. Germline values: CDR1 SGHRS, CDR2 YFSETQ.

Sequencing was done on a sample of a population of CD138-negative cells sorted from bone marrow. This TCR came from a donor at least 40 years old with multiple myeloma. The chain carries TRBV5-1 and TRBJ2-1, with D uncertain. Written as DNA, the CDR3 is TGCGCCAGCAGCTTGGTCGCCAGCGCTAATGAGCAGTTCTTC. Residues: CASSLVASANEQFF. Full variable domain (missing parts from reference TRBV5-1 and TRBJ2-1): KAGVTQTPRYLIKTRGQQVTLSCSPISGHRSVSWYQQTPGQGLQFLFEYFSETQRNKGNFPGRFSGRQFSNSRSEMNVSTLELGDSALYLCASSLVASANEQFFGPGTRLTVL.